This T cell receptor (beta chain) comes out of a study of OX40 agonist ivuxolimab in advanced cancers. Study as a whole: Three patients, one with hepatocellular carcinoma and two with cutaneous melanoma, responded partially.

The data were produced by immunoSEQ multiplex PCR, yet TCRdb's version contains in-frame clones alone and is incomplete. The data contain over 95,000 clones, about 80% of them singletons. This clone was counted a few times. The antigen remains unidentified. The V end was cut by 5 bases, the J end by 8 bases, with 12 bases between. Germline lookup yields CDR1 MNHEY and CDR2 SVGAGI. The CDR3 has 12 amino acids. Overall study findings and caveats: Partly responding patients at 0.1-3.0 mg/kg showed some of the smallest clonal expansion. The CD4+ and CD8+ T cells in the blood had expanded clonally by week 6 at 0.1 to 3.0 mg/kg.

This TCR derives from an adult with an advanced solid tumor such as melanoma, head and neck, liver or kidney cancer. The starting material was CD4+ or CD8+ T cells sorted from blood, obtained in a trial of the OX40 agonist ivuxolimab. This chain uses TRBV6-5 with TRBJ1-2, with D unclear. CDR3 in amino acids: CASSRGLGGYTF. The CDR3 region has the DNA TGTGCCAGCAGTCGAGGATTAGGCGGCTACACCTTC.